This T cell receptor (beta chain) was sequenced in a study of T cell responses to AZD1222 COVID-19 vaccine. Background on the study: Samples with a second dose at about 4 or about 12 weeks were pooled together.

Profiling relied on immunoSEQ multiplex PCR, and the TCRdb table lists in-frame clones only, not all of them. The table lists roughly 130,000 clones, approximately 94% of them singletons. The CDR3 is made up of 16 amino acids. The ends lost 0 bases at V and 5 bases at J; junction bases unmatched: 6. From germline, CDR1 is SGHNT and CDR2 YENEEA. This receptor was identified in an adult in good health. The source was peripheral blood, collected on day 0 of AZD1222 vaccination. J is TRBJ2-1 and V is TRBV11-3; TRBD2 matches 8 bases. The CDR3 loop reads CASSLDSLAGHNEQFF. CDR3 nucleotides: TGTGCCAGCAGCTTAGACAGCTTAGCGGGACACAATGAGCAGTTCTTC.